This T cell receptor (beta chain) was sequenced during a study of blood T cell repertoires in COVID-19. Sequenced by immunoSEQ multiplex PCR; TCRdb stores in-frame clones only, minus some. This sample carries about 24,000 clones, 87% of them seen once, and the ten largest clones take roughly 25%. With V trimmed by 5 bases and J by 5 bases, 8 bases remained unmatched. Germline lookup yields CDR1 MNHEY and CDR2 SVGAGI. This CDR3 is built from 15 residues. The J gene is TRBJ1-4, the V gene TRBV6-5; TRBD1 agrees at 7 bases. This clonotype was sampled from a human donor with active COVID-19. The donor label of this sample is uncertain. The sequencing input was peripheral blood. The CDR3 DNA reads as TGTGCCAGCAGTACGTGGACAGGCGACAATGAAAAACTGTTTTTT. The encoded protein is CASSTWTGDNEKLFF.